The source of this T cell receptor (beta chain) is a study of shared clonotypes between healthy human individuals. Germline V gene data show CDR1 as MDHEN and CDR2 as SYDVKM. This CDR3 is built from 13 residues. V lost 7 bases and J 10 bases, leaving 20 bases between the germline ends. Donation came from healthy HIV-negative adults that had no recent acute infections or vaccinations. Study-wide results and limits: Few donors restricted represented genetic and exposure-history diversity. The expectation was that sequencing depth would affect clonotype sharing among donors.

Note on this clone: Its cognate antigen is unknown.

PCR replicates performed on unsorted PBMC used approximately 310 ng DNA, approximately 30,000 T cell genomes. The table came from immunoSEQ multiplex PCR; TCRdb's copy has only in-frame clones and leaves some out. The sample contains hundreds of thousands of clones, more than 70% of which appear only once. Source material: PBMCs. The chain carries TRBV28 and TRBJ2-7; D is possibly TRBD2 (5 bases). The sequence was obtained from a woman aged 40 to 49 in good health. Some clones in this sample may be carry-over from other donors' samples. CDR3 region: CASTPLGGYSQYF. In nucleotides, the CDR3 is TGTGCCAGCACCCCCCTCGGAGGTTACTCCCAGTACTTC.